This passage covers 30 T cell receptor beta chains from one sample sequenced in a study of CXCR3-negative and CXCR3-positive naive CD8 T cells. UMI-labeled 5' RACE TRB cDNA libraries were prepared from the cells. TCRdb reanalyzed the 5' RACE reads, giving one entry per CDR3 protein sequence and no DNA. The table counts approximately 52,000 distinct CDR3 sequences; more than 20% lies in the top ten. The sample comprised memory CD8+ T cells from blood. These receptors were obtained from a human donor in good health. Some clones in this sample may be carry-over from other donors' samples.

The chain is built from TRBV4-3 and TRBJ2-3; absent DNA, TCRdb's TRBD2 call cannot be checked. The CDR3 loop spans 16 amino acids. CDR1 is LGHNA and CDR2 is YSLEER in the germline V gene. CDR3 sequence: CASSQELAGGTDTQYF.

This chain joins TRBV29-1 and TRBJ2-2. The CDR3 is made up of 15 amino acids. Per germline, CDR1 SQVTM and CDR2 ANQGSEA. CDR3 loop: CSVAVQTANTGELFF.

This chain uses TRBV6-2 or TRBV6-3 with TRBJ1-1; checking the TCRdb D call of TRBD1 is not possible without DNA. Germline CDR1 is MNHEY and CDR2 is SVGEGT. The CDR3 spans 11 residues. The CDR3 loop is CARSPGRDRDF.

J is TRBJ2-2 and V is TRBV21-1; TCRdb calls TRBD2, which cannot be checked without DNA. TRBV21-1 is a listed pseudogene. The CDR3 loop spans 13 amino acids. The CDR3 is CASSKSARRELFF.

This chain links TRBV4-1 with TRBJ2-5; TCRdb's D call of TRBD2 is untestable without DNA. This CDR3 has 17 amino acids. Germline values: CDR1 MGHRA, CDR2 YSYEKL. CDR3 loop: CASSQDLAGGTQETQYF.

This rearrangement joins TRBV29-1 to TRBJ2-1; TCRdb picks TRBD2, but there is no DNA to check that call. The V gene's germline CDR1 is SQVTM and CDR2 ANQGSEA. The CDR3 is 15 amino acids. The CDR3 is CSVELAGGFYNEQFF.

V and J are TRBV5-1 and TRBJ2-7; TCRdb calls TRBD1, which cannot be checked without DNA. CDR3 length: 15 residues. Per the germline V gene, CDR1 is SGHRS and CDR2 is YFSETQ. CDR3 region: CASKGIEQGEYEQYF.

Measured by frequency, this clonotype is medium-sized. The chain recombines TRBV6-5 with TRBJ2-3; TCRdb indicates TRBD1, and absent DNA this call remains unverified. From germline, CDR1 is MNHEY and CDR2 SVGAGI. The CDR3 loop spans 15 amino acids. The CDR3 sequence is CASSSGQGVTDTQYF.

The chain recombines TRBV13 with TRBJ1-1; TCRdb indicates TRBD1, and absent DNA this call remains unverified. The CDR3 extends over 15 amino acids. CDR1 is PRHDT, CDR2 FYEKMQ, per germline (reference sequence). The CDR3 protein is CASSFGTGPNTEAFF.

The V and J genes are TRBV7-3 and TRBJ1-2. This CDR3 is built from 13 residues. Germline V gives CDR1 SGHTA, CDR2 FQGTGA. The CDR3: CASSPSFGDGYTF.

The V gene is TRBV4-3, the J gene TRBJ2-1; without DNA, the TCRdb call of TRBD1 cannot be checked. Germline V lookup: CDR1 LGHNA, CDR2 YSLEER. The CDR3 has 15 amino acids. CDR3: CASSQVQDKYNEQFF.

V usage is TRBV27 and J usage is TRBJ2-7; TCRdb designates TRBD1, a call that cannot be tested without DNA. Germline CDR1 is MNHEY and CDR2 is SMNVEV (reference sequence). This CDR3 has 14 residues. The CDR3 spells CASSIRQGTYEQYF.

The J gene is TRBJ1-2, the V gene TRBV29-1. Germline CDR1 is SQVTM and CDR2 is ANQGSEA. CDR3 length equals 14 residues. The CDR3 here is CSVDRVGFGDGYTF.

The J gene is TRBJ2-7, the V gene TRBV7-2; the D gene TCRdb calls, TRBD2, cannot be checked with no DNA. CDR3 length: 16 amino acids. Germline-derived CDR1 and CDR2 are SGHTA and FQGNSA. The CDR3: CASSPGISGGAKEQYF.

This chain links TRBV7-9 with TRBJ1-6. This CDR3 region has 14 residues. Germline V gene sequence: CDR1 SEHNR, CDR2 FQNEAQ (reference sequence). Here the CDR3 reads CASSLADTNSPLHF.

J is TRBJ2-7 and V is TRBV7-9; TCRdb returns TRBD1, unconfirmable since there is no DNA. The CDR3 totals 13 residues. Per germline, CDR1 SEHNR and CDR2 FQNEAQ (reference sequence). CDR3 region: CASSPWDGLEQYF. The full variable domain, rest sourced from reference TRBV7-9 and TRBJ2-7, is DTGVSQNPRHKITKRGQNVTFRCDPISEHNRLYWYRQTLGQGPEFLTYFQNEAQLEKSRLLSDRFSAERPKGSFSTLEIQRTEQGDSAMYLCASSPWDGLEQYFGPGTRLTVT.

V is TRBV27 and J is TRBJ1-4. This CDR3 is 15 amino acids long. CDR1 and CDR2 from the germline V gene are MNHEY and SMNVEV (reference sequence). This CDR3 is CASSLSGPIGEKLFF.

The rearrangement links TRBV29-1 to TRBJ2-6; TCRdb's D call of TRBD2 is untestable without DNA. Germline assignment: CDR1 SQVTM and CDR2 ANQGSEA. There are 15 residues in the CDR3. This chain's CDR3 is CSVGGGGSGANVLTF. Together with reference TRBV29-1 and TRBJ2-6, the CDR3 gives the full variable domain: SAVISQKPSRDICQRGTSLTIQCQVDSQVTMMFWYRQQPGQSLTLIATANQGSEATYESGFVIDKFPISRPNLTFSTLTVSNMSPEDSSIYLCSVGGGGSGANVLTFGAGSRLTVL.

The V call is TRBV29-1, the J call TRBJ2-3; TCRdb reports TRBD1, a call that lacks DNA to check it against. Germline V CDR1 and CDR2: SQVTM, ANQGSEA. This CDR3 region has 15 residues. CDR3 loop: CSVDQAGQGADTQYF.

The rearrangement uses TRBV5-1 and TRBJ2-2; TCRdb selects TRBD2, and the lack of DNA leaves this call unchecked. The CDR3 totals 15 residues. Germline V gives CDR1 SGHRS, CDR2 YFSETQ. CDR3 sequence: CASSPTGGPTGELFF.

This chain's CDR3 is CASSQVSGGIYNEQFF. The V and J genes are TRBV14 and TRBJ2-1; lacking DNA, the TRBD1 call made by TCRdb goes unchecked. CDR3 length: 16 amino acids. CDR1 is SGHDN and CDR2 is FVKESK in the germline V gene. The full variable domain, its missing parts supplied by reference TRBV14 and TRBJ2-1, is EAGVTQFPSHSVIEKGQTVTLRCDPISGHDNLYWYRRVMGKEIKFLLHFVKESKQDESGMPNNRFLAERTGGTYSTLKVQPAELEDSGVYFCASSQVSGGIYNEQFFGPGTRLTVL.

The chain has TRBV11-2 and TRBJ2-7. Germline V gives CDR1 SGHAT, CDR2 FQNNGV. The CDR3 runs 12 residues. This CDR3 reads CASSSLNIEQYF.

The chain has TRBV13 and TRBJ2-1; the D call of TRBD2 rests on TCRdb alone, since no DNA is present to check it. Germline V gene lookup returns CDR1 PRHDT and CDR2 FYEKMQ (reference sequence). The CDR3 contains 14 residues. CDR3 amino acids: CASSPEGTRYEQFF.

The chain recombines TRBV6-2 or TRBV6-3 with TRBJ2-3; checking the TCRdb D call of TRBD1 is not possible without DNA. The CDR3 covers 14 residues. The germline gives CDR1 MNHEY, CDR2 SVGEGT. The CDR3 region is CASSYGTGTDTQYF.

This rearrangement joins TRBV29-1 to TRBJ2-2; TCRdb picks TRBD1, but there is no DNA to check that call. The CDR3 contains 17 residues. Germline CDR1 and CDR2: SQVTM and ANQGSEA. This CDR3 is CSVRQPAGAWNTGELFF.

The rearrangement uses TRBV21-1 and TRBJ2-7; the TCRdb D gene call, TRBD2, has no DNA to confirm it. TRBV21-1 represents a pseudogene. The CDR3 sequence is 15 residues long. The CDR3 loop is CASSKGTGSRREQYF.

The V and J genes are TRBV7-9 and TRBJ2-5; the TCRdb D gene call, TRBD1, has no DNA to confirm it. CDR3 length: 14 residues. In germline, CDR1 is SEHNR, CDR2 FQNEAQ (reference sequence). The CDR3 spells CASSFPGHQETQYF.

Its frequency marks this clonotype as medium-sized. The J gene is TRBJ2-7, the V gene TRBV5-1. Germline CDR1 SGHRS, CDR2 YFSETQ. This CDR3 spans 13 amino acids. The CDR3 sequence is CASTWTDSYEQYF. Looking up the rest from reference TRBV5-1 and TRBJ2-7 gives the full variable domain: KAGVTQTPRYLIKTRGQQVTLSCSPISGHRSVSWYQQTPGQGLQFLFEYFSETQRNKGNFPGRFSGRQFSNSRSEMNVSTLELGDSALYLCASTWTDSYEQYFGPGTRLTVT.

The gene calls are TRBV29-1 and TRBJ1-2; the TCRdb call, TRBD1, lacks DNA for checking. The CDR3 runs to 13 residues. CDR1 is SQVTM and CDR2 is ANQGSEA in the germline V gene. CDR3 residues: CSVEEGHPYGYTF.

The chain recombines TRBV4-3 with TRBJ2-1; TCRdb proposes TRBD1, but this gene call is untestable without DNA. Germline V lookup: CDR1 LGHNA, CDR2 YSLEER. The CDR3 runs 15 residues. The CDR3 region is CASRQKRTGAGEQFF.